The present T cell receptor (beta chain) was sequenced within a study of blood T cell repertoires in COVID-19 (dated by TCRdb to the early 2020s). Study-wide context: Collaborator samples came from the United States, Italy and Spain and covered acute and convalescent phases of COVID-19. The material from the prospective study consisted of cDNA or gDNA derived from T cells, B-cell-depleted T cells, or PBMCs. Subjects who had been exposed to COVID-19, were actively infected with it, or had recovered from it provided the deeply sampled blood TCRbeta repertoires that made up the dataset. Sample metadata almost always included a de-identified subject ID, COVID-19 status, age in years and sex. Samples came from the ongoing ImmuneRACE study (first 160 participants) plus 1,254 subjects from 6 global collaborators. Where available, HLA class I and class II types were taken from metadata supplied by the sample provider and were not determined by assay-based typing. The repertoires were released in a freely available public database meant as a resource for research on the immune response to SARS-CoV-2. What the study reported, not specific to this receptor: The quantity of clinical and demographic metadata differed by source and by participant and was supplied without curation.

The immunoSEQ Assay, a bias-controlled multiplex PCR, was used to amplify TCRbeta CDR3 regions from genomic DNA. The study's own analysis went as follows. Within the assay, amplification of reference gene primers was used to estimate how many nucleated cells each sample contained. To quantify the absolute abundance of each unique TCRbeta CDR3 rearrangement, sequence reads were collapsed and filtered. For each sample, productive Simpson clonality was calculated as the square root of Simpson's diversity index across productive rearrangements. As stored in TCRdb, this immuneACCESS dataset retains in-frame rearrangements with V and J assigned. A fraction of the clones does not appear; measured against another copy, unresolved V genes explain less than half of the discrepancy, and the remainder lacks a known reason. V, J and clone size derive from that table, while D and trimming were established from the DNA sequence. This sample holds fewer than 200,000 clones; 65% to 90% were observed only once. Jointly, the top ten make up around 8.6% of the sample.

About this clone itself: The antigen this receptor binds is unknown. Per-base quality was not reported, and no clone a single base away is much larger than it.

Whole blood was collected in K2EDTA tubes by collaborating institutions according to the institutions' own protocols. For TCRbeta analysis, collaborators shipped samples as frozen whole blood, isolated PBMCs, or DNA extracted from either of those sample types. Sequencing was done on a sample of peripheral blood. This receptor was obtained from a man aged 45-65 years with active or convalescent COVID-19.

In nucleotide form, the sequence is TGTGCCACCAGTGACCTAAGCGGGAGTTCGGACAATGAGCAGTTCTTC. It specifies CATSDLSGSSDNEQFF. The chain is encoded by TRBV24-1 joined to TRBJ2-1, and TRBD2 aligns with 8 junction nucleotides. Reading the germline V gene gives CDR1 KGHDR and CDR2 SFDVKD. At the junction V is shortened by 4 bases and J by 5 bases; bases outside the gene matches: 9. Taken from cysteine to phenylalanine, the CDR3 has 16 residues. CDR3 DNA is the only sequence kept; it has 48 bases, read in frame from the first base.